This T cell receptor (beta chain) emerged from a study of blood T cell repertoires in COVID-19. Germline V gives CDR1 KGHSH, CDR2 LQKENI. The junction had 6 bases not matched to a gene; V was cut back by 4 bases and J by 7 bases. The CDR3 spans 13 residues. Cohort allocation depended upon clinical history that participants reported. Cohort 3 donors counted as recovered after two negative PCRs, clearance, or resolved symptoms. Original handling: Amplifying reference gene primers gave estimates of nucleated cell counts. The data were produced by immunoSEQ multiplex PCR, yet TCRdb's version contains in-frame clones alone and is incomplete. For V, J and clone size, that table is used; D and trimming come from the DNA. The sample lists about 170,000 clones, around 89% occurring once.

V is TRBV18 and J is TRBJ1-2, with 7 bases that match TRBD1. This clonotype originated in a woman aged 18-29 years who had recovered from COVID-19. Sequencing was done on a sample of PBMCs or T cells enriched from blood (not recorded which). The CDR3, as DNA: TGTGCCAGCTCACGAGAAGACAGGGTTGGCTACACCTTC. Its protein is CASSREDRVGYTF.